These T cell receptor beta chains were read from a single sample in a study of radiotherapy plus CTLA-4 blockade in lung cancer. Sequencing used immunoSEQ multiplex PCR; TCRdb keeps in-frame clones, though not all of them. Of some 110,000 clones listed, 75% to 90% were seen once; the top ten hold just under 7%. The source material was peripheral blood, sampled from a patient treated with radiotherapy plus ipilimumab. The receptors come from a human donor with non-small cell lung cancer that progressed on radiotherapy plus ipilimumab. Both conserved end residues are part of each CDR3. The D gene is left open where the match is weak.

J gene: TRBJ1-2
V gene: TRBV11-2
D gene: .
CDR3 protein: CASSLGRGGVYGYTF
CDR3 DNA: TGTGCCAGCAGCTTGGGTCGGGGGGGAGTCTATGGCTACACCTTC

J gene: TRBJ2-4
V gene: TRBV27
D gene: .
CDR3 protein: CASRRTADELAKNIQYF
CDR3 DNA: TGTGCCAGCAGGAGGACAGCGGACGAGCTAGCCAAAAACATTCAGTACTTC

J gene: TRBJ2-2
V gene: TRBV5-6
D gene: TRBD2
CDR3 protein: CASSHAGGTGELFF
CDR3 DNA: TGTGCCAGCAGCCATGCGGGGGGGACCGGGGAGCTGTTTTTT

J gene: TRBJ1-2
V gene: TRBV6-6
D gene: TRBD1
CDR3 protein: CASSYNRQGIYGYTF
CDR3 DNA: TGTGCCAGCAGCTATAACCGACAGGGTATCTATGGCTACACCTTC

J gene: TRBJ2-7
V gene: TRBV11-3
D gene: .
CDR3 protein: CASSLDQWGDLSSYEQYF
CDR3 DNA: TGTGCCAGCAGCTTAGATCAGTGGGGCGACTTGAGCTCCTACGAGCAGTACTTC

J gene: TRBJ2-2
V gene: TRBV15
D gene: .
CDR3 protein: CATSRDVPGGELFF
CDR3 DNA: TGTGCCACCAGCAGGGACGTCCCGGGAGGGGAGCTGTTTTTT

J gene: TRBJ2-1
V gene: TRBV27
D gene: TRBD1
CDR3 protein: CASSRDSPEDEQFF
CDR3 DNA: TGTGCCAGCAGTAGGGACAGCCCTGAGGATGAGCAGTTCTTC

J gene: TRBJ2-3
V gene: TRBV7-7
D gene: .
CDR3 protein: CASSSPGGQTDPLDNTDTQYF
CDR3 DNA: TGTGCTAGCAGCTCTCCGGGCGGGCAGACAGACCCTTTAGATAACACAGATACGCAGTATTTT

J gene: TRBJ2-2
V gene: TRBV5-1
D gene: .
CDR3 protein: CASSPTAGYTGELFF
CDR3 DNA: TGCGCCAGCAGCCCTACGGCGGGATACACCGGGGAGCTGTTTTTT

J gene: TRBJ2-7
V gene: TRBV5-1
D gene: .
CDR3 protein: CASSTGDSLAEQYF
CDR3 DNA: TGCGCCAGCAGTACTGGAGACTCCCTCGCCGAGCAGTACTTC